This T cell receptor beta chain emerged from a study of blood T cell repertoires in COVID-19. Looked up from germline, CDR1 is GTSNPN and CDR2 is SVGIG (reference sequence). The CDR3 totals 12 residues. Trimming removed 3 bases at V and 3 bases at J, with 9 bases between. Study processing details: Estimation of nucleated cell counts was performed using reference gene primer amplification. TCRdb keeps only in-frame clones here, not all; method: immunoSEQ multiplex PCR. D and trimming come from the DNA, and the V and J calls and clone size come from that table. The profile shows 190,000 or so clones, around 90% of them singletons.

This chain uses TRBV30 with TRBJ2-7; perhaps TRBD2 as D (6 bases). The sequenced sample was PBMCs or T cells enriched from blood (not recorded which). The source is a woman under 40 who had recovered from COVID-19. The CDR3 bases are TGTGCCTGGAGGAAGGGAGGCTACGAGCAGTACTTC. Translating it yields CAWRKGGYEQYF.